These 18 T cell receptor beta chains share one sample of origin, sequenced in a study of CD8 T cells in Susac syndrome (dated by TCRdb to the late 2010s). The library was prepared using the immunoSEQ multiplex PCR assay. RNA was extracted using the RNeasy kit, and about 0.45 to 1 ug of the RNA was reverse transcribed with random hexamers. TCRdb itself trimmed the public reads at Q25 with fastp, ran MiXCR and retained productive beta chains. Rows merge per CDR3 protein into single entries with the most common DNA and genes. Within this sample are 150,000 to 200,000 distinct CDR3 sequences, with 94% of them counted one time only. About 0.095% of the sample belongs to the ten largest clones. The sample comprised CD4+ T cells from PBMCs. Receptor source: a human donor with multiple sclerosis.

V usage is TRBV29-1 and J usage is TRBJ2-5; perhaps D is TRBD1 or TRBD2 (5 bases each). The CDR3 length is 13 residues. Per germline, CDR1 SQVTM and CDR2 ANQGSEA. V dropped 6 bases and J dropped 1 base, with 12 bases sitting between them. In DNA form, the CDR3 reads TGCAGCGTCCAACGGGACCTCCAAGAGACCCAGTACTTC. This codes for CSVQRDLQETQYF.

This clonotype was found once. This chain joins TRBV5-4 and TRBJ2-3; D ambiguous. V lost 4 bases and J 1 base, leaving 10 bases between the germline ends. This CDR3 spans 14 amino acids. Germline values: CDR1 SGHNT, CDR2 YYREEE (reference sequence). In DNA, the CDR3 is TGTGCCAGCAGCCTGCCCTGGGGCACAGATACGCAGTATTTT. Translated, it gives CASSLPWGTDTQYF.

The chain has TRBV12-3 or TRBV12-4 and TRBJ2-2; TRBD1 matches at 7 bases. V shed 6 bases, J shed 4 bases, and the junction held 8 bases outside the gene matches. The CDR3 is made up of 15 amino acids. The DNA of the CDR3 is TGTGCCAGCAGCGCCCAGACAGGGTTCACCGGGGAGCTGTTTTTT. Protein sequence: CASSAQTGFTGELFF.

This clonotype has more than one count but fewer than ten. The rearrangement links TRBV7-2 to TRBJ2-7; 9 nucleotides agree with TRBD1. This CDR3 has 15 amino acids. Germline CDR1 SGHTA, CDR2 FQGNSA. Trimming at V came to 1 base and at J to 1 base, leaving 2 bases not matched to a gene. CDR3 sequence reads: CASSLVGTGSYEQYF. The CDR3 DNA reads TGTGCCAGCAGCTTAGTTGGGACAGGGTCCTACGAGCAGTACTTC.

The CDR3, as DNA: TGCAGCGTTGACGGGCAGAACACCGGGGAGCTGTTTTTT. Protein: CSVDGQNTGELFF. This sequence joins TRBV29-1 and TRBJ2-2; D remains unclear. CDR1 is SQVTM and CDR2 is ANQGSEA in the germline V gene. The V end was cut by 3 bases, the J end by 1 base, with 6 bases between. The CDR3 spans 13 residues.

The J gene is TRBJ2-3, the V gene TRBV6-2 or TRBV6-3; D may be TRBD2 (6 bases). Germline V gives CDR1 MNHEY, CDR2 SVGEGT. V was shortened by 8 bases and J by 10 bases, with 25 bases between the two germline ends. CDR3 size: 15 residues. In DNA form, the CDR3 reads TGTGCCAGCTCCTACCTCGCGGGACTCCAGATTTCGCAGTATTTT. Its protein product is CASSYLAGLQISQYF.

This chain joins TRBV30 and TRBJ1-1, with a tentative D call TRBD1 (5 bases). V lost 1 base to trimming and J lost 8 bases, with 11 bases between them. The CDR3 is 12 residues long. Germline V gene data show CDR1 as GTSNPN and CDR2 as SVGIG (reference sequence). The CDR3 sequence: CAWSGGAREAFF. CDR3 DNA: TGTGCCTGGAGTGGAGGGGCTCGGGAAGCTTTCTTT.

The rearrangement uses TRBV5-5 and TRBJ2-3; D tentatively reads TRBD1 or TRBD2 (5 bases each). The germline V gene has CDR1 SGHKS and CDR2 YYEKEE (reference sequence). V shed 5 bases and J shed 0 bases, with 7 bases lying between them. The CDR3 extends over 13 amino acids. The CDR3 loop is CASRRGSTDTQYF. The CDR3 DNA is TGTGCCAGCAGGAGGGGAAGCACAGATACGCAGTATTTT.

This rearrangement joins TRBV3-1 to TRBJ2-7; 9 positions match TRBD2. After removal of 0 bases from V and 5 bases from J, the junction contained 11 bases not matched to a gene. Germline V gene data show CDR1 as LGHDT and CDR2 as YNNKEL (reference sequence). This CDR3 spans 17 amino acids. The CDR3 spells CASSQETAGGSVHEQYF. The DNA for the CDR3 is TGTGCCAGCAGCCAAGAAACGGCGGGAGGGAGTGTCCACGAGCAGTACTTC.

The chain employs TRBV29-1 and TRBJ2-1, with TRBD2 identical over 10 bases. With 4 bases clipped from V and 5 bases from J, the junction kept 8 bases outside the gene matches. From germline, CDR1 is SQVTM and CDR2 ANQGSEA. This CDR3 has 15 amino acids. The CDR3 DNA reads TGCAGCGTTGGCGGGGGACTAGCGAGAAACAATGAGCAGTTCTTC. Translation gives CSVGGGLARNNEQFF.

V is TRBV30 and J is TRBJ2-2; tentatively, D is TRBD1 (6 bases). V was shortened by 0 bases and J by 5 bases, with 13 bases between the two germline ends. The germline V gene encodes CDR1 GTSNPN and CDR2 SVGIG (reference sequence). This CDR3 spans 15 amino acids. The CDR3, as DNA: TGTGCCTGGAGTGTACTTCCAGGGGAAACCGGGGAGCTGTTTTTT. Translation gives CAWSVLPGETGELFF.

Written as DNA, the CDR3 is TGCAGTGCTAGTACCTCAAGGGACACAACTAATGAAAAACTGTTTTTT. Amino acids: CSASTSRDTTNEKLFF. The J gene is TRBJ1-4, the V gene TRBV20-1; TRBD1 is a possible D gene (6 bases). Trimming removed 3 bases at V and 0 bases at J, with 14 bases between. This CDR3 region has 16 residues. Germline-derived CDR1 and CDR2 are DFQATT and SNEGSKA (reference sequence).

CDR3 amino acids: CASRLRHLNTEAFF. In DNA form, the CDR3 reads TGTGCCAGTCGATTAAGACACTTGAACACTGAAGCTTTCTTT. V gene TRBV19 combines with J gene TRBJ1-1; no clear D. This CDR3 is 14 amino acids long. From germline, CDR1 is LNHDA and CDR2 SQIVND (reference sequence). The germline V and J ends were trimmed by 8 bases and 0 bases, with 13 bases remaining between them. The full variable domain, with the rest looked up from reference TRBV19 and TRBJ1-1, is DGGITQSPKYLFRKEGQNVTLSCEQNLNHDAMYWYRQDPGQGLRLIYYSQIVNDFQKGDIAEGYSVSREKKESFPLTVTSAQKNPTAFYLCASRLRHLNTEAFFGQGTRLTVV.

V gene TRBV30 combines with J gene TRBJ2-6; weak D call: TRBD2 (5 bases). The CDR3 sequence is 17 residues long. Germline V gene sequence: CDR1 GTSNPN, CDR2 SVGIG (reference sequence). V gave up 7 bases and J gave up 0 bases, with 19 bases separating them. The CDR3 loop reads CASSLAGHFSGANVLTF. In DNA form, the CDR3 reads TGTGCCTCCTCCCTAGCCGGGCATTTCTCTGGGGCCAACGTCCTGACTTTC.

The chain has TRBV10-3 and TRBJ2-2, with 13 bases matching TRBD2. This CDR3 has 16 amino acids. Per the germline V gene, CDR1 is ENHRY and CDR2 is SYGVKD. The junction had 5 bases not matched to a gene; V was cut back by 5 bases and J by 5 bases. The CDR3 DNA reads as TGTGCCATCAGTCCCGGGACTAGCGGGATAACCGGGGAGCTGTTTTTT. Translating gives CAISPGTSGITGELFF.

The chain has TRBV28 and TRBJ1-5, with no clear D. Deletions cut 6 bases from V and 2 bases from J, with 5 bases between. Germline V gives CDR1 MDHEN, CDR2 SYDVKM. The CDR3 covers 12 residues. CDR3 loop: CASREGNQPQHF. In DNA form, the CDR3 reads TGTGCCAGCAGAGAGGGCAATCAGCCCCAGCATTTT.

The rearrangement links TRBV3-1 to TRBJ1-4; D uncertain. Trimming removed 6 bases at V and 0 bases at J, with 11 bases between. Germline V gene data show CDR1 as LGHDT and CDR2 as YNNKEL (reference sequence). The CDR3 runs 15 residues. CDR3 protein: CASREWSATNEKLFF. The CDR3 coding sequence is TGTGCCAGCAGGGAATGGAGTGCAACTAATGAAAAACTGTTTTTT.

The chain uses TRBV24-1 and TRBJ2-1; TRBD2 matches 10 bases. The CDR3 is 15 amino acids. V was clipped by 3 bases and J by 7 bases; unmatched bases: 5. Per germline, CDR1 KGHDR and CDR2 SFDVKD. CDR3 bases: TGTGCCACCAGTGATCGGACTAGCGGAAGGAATGAGCAGTTCTTC. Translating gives CATSDRTSGRNEQFF.